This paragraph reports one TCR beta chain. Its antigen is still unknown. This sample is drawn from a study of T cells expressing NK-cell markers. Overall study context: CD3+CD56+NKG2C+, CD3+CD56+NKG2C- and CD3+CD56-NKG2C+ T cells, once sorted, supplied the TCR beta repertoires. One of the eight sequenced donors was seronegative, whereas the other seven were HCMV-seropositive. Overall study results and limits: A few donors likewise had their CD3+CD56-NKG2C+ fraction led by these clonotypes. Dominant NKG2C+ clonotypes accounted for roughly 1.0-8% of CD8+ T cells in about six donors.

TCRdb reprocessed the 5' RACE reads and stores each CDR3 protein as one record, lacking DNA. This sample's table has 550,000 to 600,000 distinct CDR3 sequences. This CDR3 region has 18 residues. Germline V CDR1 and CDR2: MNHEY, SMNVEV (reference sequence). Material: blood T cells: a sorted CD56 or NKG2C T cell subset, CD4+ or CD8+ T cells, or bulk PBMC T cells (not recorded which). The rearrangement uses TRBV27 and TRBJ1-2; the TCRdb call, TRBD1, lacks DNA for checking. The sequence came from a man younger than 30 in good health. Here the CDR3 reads CASSPTGGAGGGYYGYTF.